The subject of this entry is one T cell receptor (beta chain). Its antigen is undetermined. TCRdb's table, derived via immunoSEQ multiplex PCR, lists solely in-frame clones and lacks some. Of about 35,000 clones in the sample, around 66% were seen once. The data are from a study of monozygotic twins with cystic fibrosis. Study findings and constraints: Shared CDR3 numbers were not associated with age, concordance or severity.

J gave up 4 bases and V 6 bases, and 4 bases lay outside the gene matches. This CDR3 has 14 amino acids. Per the germline V gene, CDR1 is LNHNV and CDR2 is YYDKDF (reference sequence). The sample consisted of blood. The genes are TRBV15 and TRBJ2-2; 8 nucleotides align to TRBD2. The clonotype originates from a girl under 18 with cystic fibrosis. The CDR3 loop reads CATRGLGRTGELFF. The DNA of the CDR3 is TGTGCCACCAGGGGACTAGGGCGCACCGGGGAGCTGTTTTTT.